This T cell receptor (beta chain) was profiled in a study of blood T cells in healthy people across ages. This clonotype was detected a few times. What it recognizes is unknown. Findings of the study overall: Estimates of total diversity, which came from one million sequenced T cells, were considered to be underestimates. Per-million-T-cell TCR beta diversity fell roughly linearly with age. Since the PBMCs were unsorted, naive and antigen-experienced cells could not be conclusively compared.

The germline gives CDR1 LGHNA, CDR2 YNFKEQ. The CDR3 consists of 13 residues. Trimming pared 1 base from V and 13 bases from J, leaving 14 bases between. With a J-beta primer mix and a sample-barcoded 5' primer, a second PCR ran roughly 7 to 11 cycles. One entry per CDR3 protein, called by TCRdb with MiXCR from the 5' RACE reads. The sample lists about 1.4 million distinct CDR3 sequences; around 55% were seen once. Sequenced sample: blood. This receptor was taken from a man between 18 and 35 years old in good health. The V gene is TRBV4-2, the J gene TRBJ2-4; D possibly corresponds to TRBD2 (5 bases). The CDR3 loop is CASSQGEVGEQYF. The CDR3 DNA reads TGTGCCAGCAGCCAAGGGGAAGTTGGGGAGCAGTACTTC.